This T cell receptor beta chain was profiled in a study of T cells in lung cancer brain metastases. The trim removed 5 bases at V and 5 bases at J, leaving 5 bases unmatched. Germline CDR1 and CDR2: MDHEN and SYDVKM. The CDR3 extends over 14 amino acids. Sequencing used immunoSEQ multiplex PCR; TCRdb keeps in-frame clones, though not all of them. The profile shows about 5,000 clones, about 83% of them singletons. Concerning this clone: This CDR3 is also generated by other DNA sequences in the sample.

The specimen sequenced was tumor tissue from a brain metastasis. The chain joins TRBV28 to TRBJ1-2; 10 bases agree with TRBD1. The TCR comes from a woman in her 50s with non-small cell lung cancer that had spread to the brain. In DNA, the CDR3 is TGTGCCAGCAGTAGGGGGACAGGGGTGTATGGCTACACCTTC. This gives the protein CASSRGTGVYGYTF.